This T cell receptor (beta chain) is drawn from a study of OX40 agonist ivuxolimab in advanced cancers. Study-level background: Prior therapy, whether anti-PD-1, anti-PD-L1 or anti-CTLA-4, was allowed, and 30% to 40% had some. The study's findings and limits: Still undetermined is the antigen specificity of the expanded peripheral T cells.

TCRdb's copy holds only in-frame clones and misses some; the assay was immunoSEQ multiplex PCR. The data contain roughly 45,000 clones, around 87% of them singletons. V gave up 5 bases and J gave up 2 bases, with 22 bases separating them. CDR1 and CDR2 (germline): SGHNT, YENEEA. The CDR3 covers 17 residues. Details on this clone: The antigen is undetermined.

Samples were taken at baseline and on day 1 of cycles 4 and 7. The TCR sequence derives from an adult with an advanced solid tumor such as melanoma, head and neck, liver or kidney cancer. The rearrangement uses TRBV11-3 and TRBJ2-7; tentatively, D is TRBD2 (7 bases). The sample was CD4+ or CD8+ T cells sorted from blood, taken in a trial of the OX40 agonist ivuxolimab. CDR3 amino acids: CASSIISGTLGPYEQYF. CDR3 nucleotide sequence: TGTGCCAGCAGCATCATCAGCGGGACACTCGGCCCCTACGAGCAGTACTTC.